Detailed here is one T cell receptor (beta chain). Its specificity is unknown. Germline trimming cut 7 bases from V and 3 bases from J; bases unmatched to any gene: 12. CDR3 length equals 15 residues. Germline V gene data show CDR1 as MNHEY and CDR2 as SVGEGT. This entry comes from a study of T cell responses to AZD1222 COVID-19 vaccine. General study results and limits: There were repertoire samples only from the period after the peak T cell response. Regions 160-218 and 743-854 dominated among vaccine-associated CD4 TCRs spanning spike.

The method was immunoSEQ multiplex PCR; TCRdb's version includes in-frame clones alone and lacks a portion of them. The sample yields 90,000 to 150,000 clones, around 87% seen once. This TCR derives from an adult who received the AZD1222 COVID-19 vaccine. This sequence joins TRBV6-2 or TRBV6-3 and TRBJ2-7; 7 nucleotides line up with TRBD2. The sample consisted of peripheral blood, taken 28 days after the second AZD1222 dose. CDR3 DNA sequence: TGTGCCAGCATCCCAGAAGCGGGGAAAAGCTACGAGCAGTACTTC. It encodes CASIPEAGKSYEQYF.